This TCR beta chain was sequenced in a study of T cells in Graves' hyperthyroidism and ophthalmopathy. This clonotype was found many times. Amplified TCR beta CDR3 regions derived from RNA transcripts. TCR CDR3 regions were first amplified by RT-PCR with HTBI primers. TCRdb processed the multiplex PCR reads anew with MiXCR; each CDR3 protein has one entry. The sample consists of a few hundred thousand distinct CDR3 sequences, about 15% of them appearing once. Trimming pared 0 bases from V and 2 bases from J, leaving 13 bases between. The CDR3 runs to 15 residues. CDR1 and CDR2 (germline): GTSNPN, SVGIG (reference sequence).

The sample comprised blood. V is TRBV30 and J is TRBJ1-1, with no clear D. This receptor was obtained from a woman aged 25 to 39 with Graves' hyperthyroidism. The CDR3 DNA reads TGTGCCTGGAGTGTAACGGACCAGGAAAACACTGAAGCTTTCTTT. This sequence encodes CAWSVTDQENTEAFF.